This T cell receptor beta chain was sequenced in a study of lymphopenia after photon versus proton radiotherapy. TCRdb's table, derived via immunoSEQ multiplex PCR, lists solely in-frame clones and lacks some. The repertoire consists of more than 60,000 clones, with approximately 86% occurring once and the leading ten covering about 2.5%. With regard to this clone: Its matching antigen is unknown.

With V trimmed by 7 bases and J by 7 bases, 4 bases remained unmatched. Germline CDR1 MNHEY, CDR2 SVGAGI. The CDR3 loop spans 13 amino acids. Findings of the study overall: Survival link was tested only in deceased patients; proton benefit remains a possibility. After the lymphocyte nadir, photon-treated repertoires showed oligoclonal expansion, especially of CD8+ Temra cells.

The sequence came from a man aged 40-50 years with gastric cancer. Here the sequenced sample was peripheral blood, taken from a patient treated with photon-based radiotherapy. The chain uses TRBV6-5 and TRBJ2-1, with TRBD1 matching over 10 bases. CDR3 in amino acids: CASTRTGGNEQFF. In nucleotides, the CDR3 is TGTGCCAGCACCCGGACAGGGGGTAATGAGCAGTTCTTC.